The present entry profiles one T cell receptor (beta chain) with its context. There are a few counts of this clonotype. Which antigen it targets is not known. It has no much larger one-base neighbor in the sample; base qualities were not kept. This specimen comes from a study of T cells in Graves' hyperthyroidism and ophthalmopathy (dated by TCRdb to between 2018 and 2020). In the study overall: Peripheral blood was collected at initial diagnosis, before any treatment. TCR Vbeta CDR3 sequencing of 120 to 150 peripheral blood samples (under 45 ophthalmopathy, under 80 hyperthyroidism and roughly 17 progressor patients) is reported in the paper. Thyroid tissue and blood T-cell repertoires from six Graves' hyperthyroidism patients were also compared in the study. To identify distinguishing TCR V-J signatures, a discovery cohort of roughly 100 patients was used, comprising 40 to 45 with Graves' ophthalmopathy and roughly 60 with stable Graves' hyperthyroidism. Prospective prediction of ophthalmopathy was tested in an independent validation cohort of some 20 hyperthyroidism patients and around 16 patients who later progressed to ophthalmopathy. The 100 discovery patients were randomly split 7:3 into training and test sets. Following sampling, methimazole starting at 30 mg daily was given to hyperthyroidism patients, and high-dose intravenous methylprednisolone was given to ophthalmopathy patients. Results the study describes overall, beyond this receptor: In validation, the model predicted progression to ophthalmopathy with roughly 66% sensitivity and about 73% specificity, a median of around 6.6 months before onset. Most expanded thyroid clonotypes (frequency above 0.001) were also found in blood, which suggests that blood repertoires may mirror thyroid immune responses. In cross-validation, a model built on a 13 V-J signature told ophthalmopathy apart from stable hyperthyroidism with just under 90% sensitivity and roughly 81% specificity, and in testing the same model reached 80%/75%. Sample size was not statistically predetermined, and blinding of investigators to group allocation was not performed.

Moderately to severely active disease, a Clinical Activity Score of at least 3, a NOSPECS grade of at least 4, and a duration under 3 months were present in ophthalmopathy patients. Exclusion was applied to patients with uncontrolled infections, other autoimmune diseases, pregnancy or lactation. Clinical symptoms, serum thyroxine and TRAb, thyroid ultrasound, and orbital computed tomography formed the basis for the diagnoses. Ficoll-Paque density gradient centrifugation was used to isolate PBMCs from about 9.4 ml of fresh peripheral blood. Total RNA was extracted using Trizol reagent, and RNA quality was assessed on an Agilent 2100 Bioanalyzer. V gives up 5 bases and J gives up 5 bases, and the segment between their germline ends measures 9 bases. From cysteine to phenylalanine, the CDR3 is 12 amino acids long. The only DNA kept is the CDR3, 36 bases in frame from the first base. The germline V gene provides CDR1 MNHNS and CDR2 SASEGT.

TCR beta CDR3 regions were amplified from RNA transcripts. A first-round RT-PCR of the TCR CDR3 used the HTBI primer set with the Qiagen OneStep RT-PCR kit. A second multiplex PCR round built the libraries, followed by size selection and purification. Libraries were sequenced paired-end with 100 bp reads on an Illumina HiSeq2000. On the study's bioinformatics: SOAPnuke was used to process the raw data, removing reads that contained adapters or uncalled bases, had a mean Phred below 15, or lacked an exact match to the constant primer or identifier. High-quality paired reads were merged using COPE v1.2.5, and each unique nucleotide sequence was defined as a clonotype. Clonotypes were aligned to IMGT TRBV, TRBD and TRBJ reference segments using MiTCR v1.1. The analysis was restricted to V-J combinations with a frequency above 0.0001, which together covered 99.2% of the repertoires. A TCS score was defined as the ratio between F50 (clonal expansion) and ExV (chaos), using BLOSUM62-based TCRdist between CDR3 peptides within each V-J. Welch's t-statistics and random forest reduced some 510 V-J features to about 13, which were used in a naive Bayes classifier (R e1071). TCRdb took the public reads, trimmed them with fastp at Q25, ran MiXCR for clone calling and kept in-frame beta chains. Entries are consolidated by CDR3 protein sequence, retaining the most common genes and DNA. What appears here as the V and J calls and clone size reflects TCRdb's work, not the paper's. For this sample there are 450,000 to 500,000 distinct CDR3 sequences; 22% appear just once. The top ten hold approximately 49% of the sample.

The sequenced sample consisted of blood. The sequence is built from TRBV6-1 and TRBJ2-5, with a weak D call of TRBD2 (5 bases match). This receptor was taken from a woman between 65 and 79 years old with Graves' ophthalmopathy. DNA sequence: TGTGCCAGCAGTACTAGTAGGGAGACCCAGTACTTC. The resulting protein is CASSTSRETQYF.